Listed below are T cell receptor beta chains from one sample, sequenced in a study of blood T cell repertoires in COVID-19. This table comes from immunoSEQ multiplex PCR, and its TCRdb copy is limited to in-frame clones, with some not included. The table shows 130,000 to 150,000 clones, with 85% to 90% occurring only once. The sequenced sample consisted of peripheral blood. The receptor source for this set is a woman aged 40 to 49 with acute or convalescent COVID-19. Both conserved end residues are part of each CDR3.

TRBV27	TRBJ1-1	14	CASSFRGWGTEAFF
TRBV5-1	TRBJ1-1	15	CASSLAGQGYTEAFF
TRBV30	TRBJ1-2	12	CAWEILLHGYTF
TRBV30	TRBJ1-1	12	CAWSGENTEAFF
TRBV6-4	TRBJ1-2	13	CASRGQGDYGYTF
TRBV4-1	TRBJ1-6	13	CASSLADNSPLHF
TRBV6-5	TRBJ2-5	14	CASSYGTNQETQYF
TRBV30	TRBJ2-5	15	CAWSVRAGLQETQYF
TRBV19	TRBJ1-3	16	CASSPEVIFSGNTIYF
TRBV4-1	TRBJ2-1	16	CASSQDQGSSYNEQFF
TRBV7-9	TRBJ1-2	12	CASSLATDGYTF
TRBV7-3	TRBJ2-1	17	CASSLQTGLAVYNEQFF
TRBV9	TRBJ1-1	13	CASSVMGTGEAFF
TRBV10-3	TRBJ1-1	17	CAIKGRGTGGTVAEAFF
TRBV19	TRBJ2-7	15	CASSLGDSSSYEQYF
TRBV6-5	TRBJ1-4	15	CASSYSINREEKLFF
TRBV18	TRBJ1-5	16	CASSPPNTGGDQPQHF
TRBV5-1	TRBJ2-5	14	CASSLELNYETQYF
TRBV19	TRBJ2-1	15	CASSIDGADRYEQFF
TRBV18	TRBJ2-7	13	CASSRAGRDEQYF
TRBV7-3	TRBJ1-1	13	CASSAGTGAEAFF
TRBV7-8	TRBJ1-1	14	CASSLVHRNTEAFF
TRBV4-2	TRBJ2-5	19	CASSHNRPGLAGEGETQYF
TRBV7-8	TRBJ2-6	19	CASSLRPSNFGSGANVLTF
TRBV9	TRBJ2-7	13	CASSVRDISEQYF
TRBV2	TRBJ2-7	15	CASTQAITGDYEQYF
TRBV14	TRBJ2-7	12	CASSPGLYEQYF
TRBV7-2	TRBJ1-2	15	CASSSEASGAHGYTF
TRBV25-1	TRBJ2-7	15	CASSGGGGRTYEQYF
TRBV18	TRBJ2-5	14	CASSPSRGGETQYF
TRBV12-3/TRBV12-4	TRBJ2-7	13	CAGTASGKYEQYF
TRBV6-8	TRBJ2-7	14	CASTTSYGSYEQYF
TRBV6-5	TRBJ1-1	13	CAIRGTVNTEAFF
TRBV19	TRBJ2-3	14	CASWDLGGTDTQYF
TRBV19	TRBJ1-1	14	CASSPRGRDTEAFF
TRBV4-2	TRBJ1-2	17	CASSPSLEGDAHYGYTF
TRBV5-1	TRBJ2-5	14	CASSLVTAQETQYF